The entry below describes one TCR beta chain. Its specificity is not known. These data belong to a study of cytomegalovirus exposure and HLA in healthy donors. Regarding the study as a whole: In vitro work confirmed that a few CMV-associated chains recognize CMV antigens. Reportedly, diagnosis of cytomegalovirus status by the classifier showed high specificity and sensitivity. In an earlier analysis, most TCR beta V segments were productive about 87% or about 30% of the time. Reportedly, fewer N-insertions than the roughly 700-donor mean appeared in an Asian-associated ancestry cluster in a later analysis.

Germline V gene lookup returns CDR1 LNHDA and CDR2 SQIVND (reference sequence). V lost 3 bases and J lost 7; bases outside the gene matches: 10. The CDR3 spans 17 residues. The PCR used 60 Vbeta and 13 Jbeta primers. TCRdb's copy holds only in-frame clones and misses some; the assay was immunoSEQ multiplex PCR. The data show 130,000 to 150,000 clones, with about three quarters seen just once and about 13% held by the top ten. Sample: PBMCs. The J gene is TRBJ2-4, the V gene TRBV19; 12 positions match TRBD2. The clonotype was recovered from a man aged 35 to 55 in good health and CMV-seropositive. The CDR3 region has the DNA TGTGCCAGTAGTATCTCTAGCGGGAGGGCCGGGGCGAACATTCAGTACTTC. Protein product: CASSISSGRAGANIQYF. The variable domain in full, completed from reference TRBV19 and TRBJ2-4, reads DGGITQSPKYLFRKEGQNVTLSCEQNLNHDAMYWYRQDPGQGLRLIYYSQIVNDFQKGDIAEGYSVSREKKESFPLTVTSAQKNPTAFYLCASSISSGRAGANIQYFGAGTRLSVL.